This T cell receptor beta chain comes out of a study of T cells in Graves' hyperthyroidism and ophthalmopathy. Study details: Sampling of peripheral blood happened at initial diagnosis, prior to any treatment.

Lactation, pregnancy, other autoimmune disease or uncontrolled infection excluded patients. This clonotype has a count of ten or more. The CDR3 consists of 16 residues. The V segment lost 3 bases and the J segment 7 bases; nucleotides outside the gene matches: 8. The germline gives CDR1 MDHEN, CDR2 SYDVKM. Amplified TCR beta CDR3 regions derived from RNA transcripts. Using the HTBI primer set, a first-round RT-PCR was run on the TCR CDR3. TCRdb re-called the multiplex PCR reads with MiXCR, one entry per CDR3 protein. Here the sample spans about 550,000 distinct CDR3 sequences, less than 25% being singletons.

The chain couples TRBV28 to TRBJ2-2; 10 bases are shared with TRBD2. Material: blood. This TCR came from a man between 18 and 29 years old with Graves' hyperthyroidism. CDR3 in amino acids: CASSFLLAGPGGELFF. The CDR3 DNA sequence: TGTGCCAGCAGTTTTCTACTAGCGGGGCCTGGCGGGGAGCTGTTTTTT.